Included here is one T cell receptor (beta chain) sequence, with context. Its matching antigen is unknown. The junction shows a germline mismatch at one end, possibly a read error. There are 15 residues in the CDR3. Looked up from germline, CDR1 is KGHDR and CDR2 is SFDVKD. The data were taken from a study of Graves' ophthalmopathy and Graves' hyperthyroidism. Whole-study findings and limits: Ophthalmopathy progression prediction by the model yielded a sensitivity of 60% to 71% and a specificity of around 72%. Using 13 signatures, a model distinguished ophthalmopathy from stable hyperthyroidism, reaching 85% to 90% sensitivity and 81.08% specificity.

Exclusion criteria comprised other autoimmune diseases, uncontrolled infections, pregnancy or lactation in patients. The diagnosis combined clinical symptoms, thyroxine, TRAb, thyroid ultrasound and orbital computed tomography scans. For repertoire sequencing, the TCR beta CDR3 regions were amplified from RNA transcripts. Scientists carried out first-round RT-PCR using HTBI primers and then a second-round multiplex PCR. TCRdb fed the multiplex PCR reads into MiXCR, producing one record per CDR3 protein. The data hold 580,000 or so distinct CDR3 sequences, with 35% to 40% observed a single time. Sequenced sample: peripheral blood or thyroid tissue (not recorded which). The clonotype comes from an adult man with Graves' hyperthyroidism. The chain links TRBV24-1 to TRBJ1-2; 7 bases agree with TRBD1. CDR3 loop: CATRGRGAYGGGYSF. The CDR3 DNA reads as TGTGCCACCAGAGGCAGGGGGGCCTACGGAGGTGGCTACAGCTTC.